This T cell receptor (beta chain) was identified in a study of T cell responses to AZD1222 COVID-19 vaccine. At the level of the study: Second-dose intervals of approximately 4 or approximately 12 weeks were pooled.

Study observations and caveats: White British ancestry dominated among donors, who included more females, and clonal diversity was possibly underestimated.

There are 14 residues in the CDR3. The germline gives CDR1 SGHTA, CDR2 FQGTGA. The V and J ends lost 3 bases and 7 bases respectively, with 10 bases between them. A word on this clone: Antigen: not known.

Sequenced by immunoSEQ multiplex PCR; TCRdb stores in-frame clones only, minus some. The data hold some 130,000 clones, with more than 75% observed a single time. The source is an adult in good health. The starting material was peripheral blood, obtained on day 0 of AZD1222 vaccination. The gene calls are TRBV7-3 and TRBJ1-6; tentatively, D is TRBD1 (6 bases). The CDR3 nucleotides read TGTGCCAGCAGCTTCGGGCAGGGGAATTCACCCCTCCACTTT. The encoded protein is CASSFGQGNSPLHF.